What follows describes a single T cell receptor (beta chain). The data were taken from a study of blood T cell repertoires in COVID-19. Study in general: The origin of the acute and convalescent COVID-19 samples was the United States, Italy and Spain.

Participants were aged about 18 to 100 years, lived in 20 to 25 US areas, and enrolled virtually. Self-reported history from a screening survey and questionnaire set each donor's cohort. Authors' data handling: By means of reference gene primer amplification, nucleated cell counts were estimated. Data came from immunoSEQ multiplex PCR; TCRdb stores just in-frame clones and leaves some out. Clonal size and the V and J genes are those of that table, whereas D and trimming came from the DNA. The sample contains under 350,000 clones, 86% of which appear only once. The CDR3 is 17 residues long. Germline V CDR1 and CDR2: SGHRS, YFSETQ. V dropped 0 bases and J dropped 5; count of bases not matched to a gene: 11.

The receptor was derived from a woman aged 40-49 years with acute COVID-19. Sequenced: PBMCs or T cells enriched from blood (not recorded which). The genes are TRBV5-1 and TRBJ1-1; TRBD1 aligns across 9 bases. CDR3 sequence (DNA): TGCGCCAGCAGCTTGGGTGGGACAGGGCGAGGGGGAACTGAAGCTTTCTTT. This gives the protein CASSLGGTGRGGTEAFF.